One and the same sample provided the 18 T cell receptor beta chains below, sequenced in a study of blood T cell repertoires in COVID-19. Data came from immunoSEQ multiplex PCR; TCRdb stores just in-frame clones and leaves some out. The profile shows about 45,000 clones, around 92% of them singletons. Material: peripheral blood. These receptors were taken from a human donor in a cohort sampled during active COVID-19.

V gene TRBV5-1 combines with J gene TRBJ2-1, with 8 nucleotides matching TRBD1. After removal of 6 bases from V and 5 bases from J, the junction contained 10 bases not matched to a gene. The CDR3 spans 15 residues. Germline assignment: CDR1 SGHRS and CDR2 YFSETQ. CDR3 nucleotide sequence: TGCGCCAGCAATTCCGGACAGGGCCCCAACAATGAGCAGTTCTTC. This sequence encodes CASNSGQGPNNEQFF.

The CDR3 coding sequence is TGCGCCAGCAGCCCGTCGGGACAGGGGCAACGGGAAAAACTGTTTTTT. Encoded protein: CASSPSGQGQREKLFF. This rearrangement joins TRBV5-1 to TRBJ1-4, with 10 bases matching TRBD1. Germline trimming cut 4 bases from V and 8 bases from J; bases unmatched to any gene: 11. The CDR3 covers 16 residues. Germline-derived CDR1 and CDR2 are SGHRS and YFSETQ.

This sequence joins TRBV6-5 and TRBJ1-5; 7 bases match TRBD1. The junction had 6 bases not matched to a gene; V was cut back by 6 bases and J by 1 base. The CDR3 runs 15 residues. Germline CDR1 is MNHEY and CDR2 is SVGAGI. In DNA, the CDR3 is TGTGCCAGCAGAAAGACAGGGTTCAGCAATCAGCCCCAGCATTTT. It is translated as CASRKTGFSNQPQHF.

CDR3 residues: CASGRQRTTEAFF. The DNA of the CDR3 is TGTGCCAGCGGTAGACAGCGAACCACTGAAGCTTTCTTT. V usage is TRBV27 and J usage is TRBJ1-1; maybe TRBD1 (5 bases). V lost 8 bases to trimming and J lost 4 bases, with 14 bases between them. The germline V gene encodes CDR1 MNHEY and CDR2 SMNVEV (reference sequence). The CDR3 runs to 13 residues.

CDR3 sequence reads: CATSIRPPGRNTIYF. CDR3 nucleotide sequence: TGTGCCACCAGCATCCGCCCTCCCGGTCGAAACACCATATATTTT. The chain links TRBV15 to TRBJ1-3; no firm D call. The CDR3 runs to 15 residues. Germline-derived CDR1 and CDR2 are LNHNV and YYDKDF (reference sequence). Deletions cut 4 bases from V and 5 bases from J, with 15 bases between.

The genes are TRBV19 and TRBJ2-1, with D tentatively TRBD2 (6 bases). V was cut by 5 bases and J by 9 bases, with 14 bases left in between. The V gene's germline CDR1 is LNHDA and CDR2 SQIVND (reference sequence). The CDR3 covers 13 residues. In DNA, the CDR3 is TGTGCCAGTAGTCAGGCTAGCGATAGTGAGCAGTTCTTC. Translated: CASSQASDSEQFF.

The chain has TRBV7-2 and TRBJ2-1, with TRBD2 as a possible D gene (6 bases). The V gene lost 3 bases and the J gene lost 6 bases, with 9 bases spanning the gap. Germline CDR1 is SGHTA and CDR2 is FQGNSA. The CDR3 length is 13 residues. The CDR3 DNA reads TGTGCCAGCAGCTTGGGAGGTACCAATGAGCAGTTCTTC. Its translation is CASSLGGTNEQFF.

This rearrangement joins TRBV6-5 to TRBJ2-7; tentative D call: TRBD2 (6 bases). Trimming removed 0 bases from V and 6 bases from J, with 12 bases in between. The CDR3 has 14 residues. Germline lookup yields CDR1 MNHEY and CDR2 SVGAGI. CDR3 DNA sequence: TGTGCCAGCAGTTACTCGGGGGTCGGGGGCGAGCAGTACTTC. It encodes CASSYSGVGGEQYF.

The rearrangement links TRBV4-3 to TRBJ2-3, with 7 bases matching TRBD1. V was clipped by 0 bases and J by 4 bases; unmatched bases: 10. The CDR3 covers 17 residues. CDR1 is LGHNA, CDR2 YSLEER, per germline. Written as DNA, the CDR3 is TGCGCCAGCAGCCAAGAGGCAGGACTCCAGGGGGCAGATACGCAGTATTTT. Encoded protein: CASSQEAGLQGADTQYF.

This chain uses TRBV9 with TRBJ1-1; 7 bases line up with TRBD1. The CDR3 covers 15 residues. J lost 1 base, V lost 1 base, and 4 bases had no gene match. The germline V gene encodes CDR1 SGDLS and CDR2 YYNGEE. The CDR3 sequence is CASSVTGQSNTEAFF. CDR3 bases: TGTGCCAGCAGCGTAACGGGACAGTCGAACACTGAAGCTTTCTTT. Full variable domain (rest looked up from reference TRBV9 and TRBJ1-1): DSGVTQTPKHLITATGQRVTLRCSPRSGDLSVYWYQQSLDQGLQFLIQYYNGEERAKGNILERFSAQQFPDLHSELNLSSLELGDSALYFCASSVTGQSNTEAFFGQGTRLTVV.

J is TRBJ1-5 and V is TRBV10-3; the D gene is possibly TRBD1 (5 bases). Germline V gene lookup returns CDR1 ENHRY and CDR2 SYGVKD. Trimming stripped 5 bases from V and 3 bases from J, with 14 bases between. This CDR3 comprises 15 residues. The CDR3 region has the DNA TGTGCCATCAGTCTGCAGGCAGGGCCCAATCAGCCCCAGCATTTT. Residues: CAISLQAGPNQPQHF.

The rearrangement joins TRBV29-1 to TRBJ2-3; 8 positions match TRBD2. Germline V gives CDR1 SQVTM, CDR2 ANQGSEA. V lost 1 base, J lost 2 bases, and 5 bases stayed unmatched. CDR3 size: 15 residues. The CDR3 nucleotides read TGCAGCGTTGAAGGATCGGGAGGGACCACAGATACGCAGTATTTT. Translated: CSVEGSGGTTDTQYF.

This clone was seen more than once but under ten times. The chain couples TRBV7-7 to TRBJ2-2, with unresolved D. The germline V and J ends were trimmed by 1 base and 1 base, with 10 bases remaining between them. Per germline, CDR1 SSHAT and CDR2 FNYEAQ (reference sequence). The CDR3 is made up of 16 amino acids. The CDR3 is CASSLGASVNTGELFF. The CDR3 DNA is TGTGCCAGCAGCTTAGGGGCGTCAGTGAACACCGGGGAGCTGTTTTTT.

V gene TRBV27 combines with J gene TRBJ2-1; D gene ambiguous. Trimming removed 3 bases at V and 7 bases at J, with 10 bases between. Germline V gene lookup returns CDR1 MNHEY and CDR2 SMNVEV (reference sequence). CDR3 length: 13 amino acids. The CDR3 DNA reads TGTGCCAGCAGTTTCCGTGCGAAAAATGAGCAGTTCTTC. This gives the protein CASSFRAKNEQFF.

The J gene is TRBJ1-1, the V gene TRBV3-1 (or the pseudogene TRBV3-2); perhaps TRBD1 as D (5 bases). From germline, CDR1 is LGHDT and CDR2 YNNKEL (reference sequence). Trimming took 4 bases from V and 5 from J, leaving 11 bases between them. This CDR3 region has 13 residues. CDR3 sequence: CASSRTGGTEAFF. Here the CDR3 DNA reads TGTGCCAGCAGCCGGACCGGGGGGACTGAAGCTTTCTTT.

The gene calls are TRBV5-4 and TRBJ1-1; a weak D match, TRBD1 (5 bases). The germline V gene has CDR1 SGHNT and CDR2 YYREEE (reference sequence). The CDR3 is 14 amino acids. Between the trimmed V and J ends, which lost 4 bases and 4 bases, there was a span of 14 bases. The CDR3 is CASSRIAGGTEAFF. The DNA of the CDR3 is TGTGCCAGCAGCCGCATCGCCGGGGGCACTGAAGCTTTCTTT.

The chain uses TRBV20-1 and TRBJ2-2; D not certain. With 5 bases removed from V and 8 bases from J, the gap between germline ends came to 6 bases. In germline, CDR1 is DFQATT, CDR2 SNEGSKA (reference sequence). CDR3 length equals 10 residues. CDR3 loop: CSALRGELFF. For the CDR3, the DNA is TGCAGTGCTTTGCGAGGGGAGCTGTTTTTT.

This chain joins TRBV6-5 and TRBJ1-2, with 9 bases aligning to TRBD1. Germline V CDR1 and CDR2: MNHEY, SVGAGI. V dropped 8 bases and J dropped 3; count of bases not matched to a gene: 4. This CDR3 contains 13 residues. CDR3 region: CASRTGGYYGYTF. CDR3 nucleotides: TGTGCCAGCCGAACAGGGGGCTACTATGGCTACACCTTC.